This T cell receptor beta chain was sequenced for a study of cytotoxic CD8 clonotypes in ibrutinib-treated CLL. Study background: IGHV unmutated roughly 17; relapsed/refractory about a dozen; treatment-naive approximately 16.

Trimming stripped 1 base from V and 1 base from J, with 20 bases between. The CDR3 is made up of 20 amino acids. Per the germline V gene, CDR1 is MNHNS and CDR2 is SASEGT. Study-level results: Public clonotypes proved infrequent, and on treatment they shrank or remained steady.

The assay was immunoSEQ multiplex PCR, and TCRdb's table has in-frame clones only and misses some. The table lists approximately 70,000 clones, approximately 80% of them singletons. In its sample, this clone was seen a few times. Antigen specificity is unknown. This receptor was identified in a human donor with chronic lymphocytic leukemia. Here the sequenced sample was PBMCs, taken at disease progression, from a patient treated with ibrutinib. This chain joins TRBV6-1 and TRBJ2-6; the D is unclear. In DNA, the CDR3 is TGTGCCAGCAGTGAAGTTAGGTGGGCAGGATTATCGTCTGGGGCCAACGTCCTGACTTTC. It codes for CASSEVRWAGLSSGANVLTF.